Below, 30 T cell receptor beta chains from the same sample are listed, as sequenced in a study of preoperative IRX-2 immunotherapy in early breast cancer (dated by TCRdb to the late 2010s). The library was generated by the immunoSEQ multiplex PCR assay. TCRdb took over this immuneACCESS table, retaining in-frame rearrangements with V and J assigned. Such tables are incomplete; in checked studies, under half of the missing clones stem from an unresolved V gene, and the remainder is unexplained. Present in this sample are some 30,000 clones, around 83% of which were seen just once. Nearly 2.5% of the sample belongs to the ten largest clones. Reading the label with the study, this specimen's treatment or condition is: preoperative locoregional IRX-2 cytokine immunotherapy. The material sequenced was lymph node tissue, taken from a patient treated with IRX-2 immunotherapy. All receptors derive from a human donor with breast cancer.

Only one count was recorded for this clone. The chain combines TRBV12-5 with TRBJ1-1, with a possible D match to TRBD1 (5 bases). Trimming removed 1 base from V and 6 bases from J, with 9 bases in between. Germline CDR1 and CDR2: LGHNT and FRNRAP. This CDR3 spans 13 amino acids. The CDR3 DNA follows: TGTGCTAGTGGTTTGGGCAGGGAGGCTGAAGCTTTCTTT. It codes for CASGLGREAEAFF.

V and J are TRBV29-1 and TRBJ1-2; no firm D call. The germline V and J ends were trimmed by 0 bases and 3 bases, with 8 bases remaining between them. Per the germline V gene, CDR1 is SQVTM and CDR2 is ANQGSEA. The CDR3 consists of 13 residues. The CDR3 nucleotides read TGCAGCGTTGAAGAGTGGGTGGACTATGGCTACACCTTC. It translates to CSVEEWVDYGYTF.

V and J are TRBV5-1 and TRBJ1-1, with a tentative D call TRBD1 (6 bases). Looked up from germline, CDR1 is SGHRS and CDR2 is YFSETQ. V lost 5 bases and J lost 4, with 15 bases in between. The CDR3 consists of 14 residues. In DNA, the CDR3 is TGCGCCAGCAGGGACGATACAGGGTTCACTGAAGCTTTCTTT. It translates to CASRDDTGFTEAFF.

The chain uses TRBV29-1 and TRBJ1-2; 8 nucleotides line up with TRBD1. The V gene's germline CDR1 is SQVTM and CDR2 ANQGSEA. The CDR3 has 13 residues. The trim removed 3 bases at V and 5 bases at J, leaving 5 bases unmatched. CDR3 sequence (DNA): TGCAGCGTTGACCCGGACAGGGCGTATGGCTACACCTTC. Protein: CSVDPDRAYGYTF. Combining the CDR3 with reference TRBV29-1 and TRBJ1-2 gives the whole variable domain SAVISQKPSRDICQRGTSLTIQCQVDSQVTMMFWYRQQPGQSLTLIATANQGSEATYESGFVIDKFPISRPNLTFSTLTVSNMSPEDSSIYLCSVDPDRAYGYTFGSGTRLTVV.

This sequence joins TRBV6-8 and TRBJ2-7; 8 bases line up with TRBD2. CDR3 length: 13 residues. J gave up 5 bases and V 7 bases, and 7 bases lay outside the gene matches. Germline CDR1 reads MNHGY; CDR2 reads SAAAGT. The CDR3: CASMDGGADEQYF. CDR3 bases: TGTGCCAGCATGGACGGGGGGGCAGACGAGCAGTACTTC.

This chain connects TRBV11-3 to TRBJ2-3; no firm D call. Germline loops: CDR1 SGHNT, CDR2 YENEEA. The ends were cut back, 0 bases at V and 3 bases at J, with 10 bases in the middle. The CDR3 sequence is 15 residues long. The CDR3 nucleotides are TGTGCCAGCAGCTTAGAAGGGAAGGAGACAGATACGCAGTATTTT. Translated: CASSLEGKETDTQYF.

The V and J genes are TRBV7-5 and TRBJ1-3. TRBV7-5 is annotated as a pseudogene. CDR3 length: 14 residues. The CDR3 DNA is TGTGCCAGCAGCTTAGTCGGGGCCCGAAACACCATATATTTT. Protein product: CASSLVGARNTIYF.

J is TRBJ1-2 and V is TRBV5-1; 10 positions agree with TRBD1. CDR1 is SGHRS, CDR2 YFSETQ, per germline. The CDR3 totals 16 residues. The junction had 10 bases not matched to a gene; V was cut back by 4 bases and J by 4 bases. The CDR3 DNA reads as TGCGCCAGCAGCAGAGACCCGACAGGGGGCAGCTATGGCTACACCTTC. Its protein product is CASSRDPTGGSYGYTF.

This clone was seen only once. CDR3 in amino acids: CAWSVVDYGYTF. The DNA of the CDR3 is TGTGCCTGGAGTGTAGTAGACTATGGCTACACCTTC. V usage is TRBV30 and J usage is TRBJ1-2; unclear D gene. V was cut by 0 bases and J by 3 bases, with 5 bases left in between. This CDR3 comprises 12 residues. CDR1 is GTSNPN, CDR2 SVGIG, per germline (reference sequence).

The chain recombines TRBV15 with TRBJ1-1; D might be TRBD1 (6 bases). Per the germline V gene, CDR1 is LNHNV and CDR2 is YYDKDF (reference sequence). The CDR3 is 14 amino acids. V was pared by 4 bases and J by 5 bases, with 14 bases between. The CDR3 loop is CATSIHRVATEAFF. CDR3 DNA sequence: TGTGCCACCAGCATTCACAGGGTGGCGACTGAAGCTTTCTTT.

CDR3 protein: CASSPRVWGEQYF. The CDR3 DNA is TGTGCCAGCAGCCCCAGGGTCTGGGGCGAGCAGTACTTC. The chain recombines TRBV14 with TRBJ2-7; TRBD1 might be the D (5 bases). Germline V gene sequence: CDR1 SGHDN, CDR2 FVKESK. V was shortened by 4 bases and J by 6 bases, with 13 bases between the two germline ends. This CDR3 is built from 13 residues.

The J gene is TRBJ2-6, the V gene TRBV19, with 7 positions matching TRBD1. Per germline, CDR1 LNHDA and CDR2 SQIVND (reference sequence). This CDR3 has 16 amino acids. V was pared by 7 bases and J by 0 bases, with 6 bases of the junction left unmatched. The CDR3 DNA is TGTGCCAGTACTCAGACAGGGTTCTCTGGGGCCAACGTCCTGACTTTC. The encoded protein is CASTQTGFSGANVLTF.

The V gene is TRBV25-1, the J gene TRBJ2-3, with TRBD2 matching over 7 bases. Germline loops: CDR1 MGHDK, CDR2 SYGVNS. There are 15 residues in the CDR3. Trimming took 6 bases from V and 2 from J; bases not matched to a gene: 8. In nucleotides, the CDR3 is TGTGCCAGCAGCCGGGGGGTCAGAAACACAGATACGCAGTATTTT. This gives the protein CASSRGVRNTDTQYF.

The V call is TRBV19, the J call TRBJ2-4; 9 nucleotides line up with TRBD1. Germline loops: CDR1 LNHDA, CDR2 SQIVND (reference sequence). The CDR3 is 14 residues long. V was pared by 6 bases and J by 8 bases, with 8 bases of the junction left unmatched. The CDR3 reads CASSTGGASYIQYF. The CDR3 region has the DNA TGTGCCAGTAGCACAGGGGGCGCGTCGTACATTCAGTACTTC.

The chain is built from TRBV7-6 and TRBJ2-6; no definite D call. V lost 5 bases, J lost 2 bases, and 10 bases lay in between. This CDR3 spans 15 amino acids. CDR1 is SGHVS, CDR2 FNYEAQ, per germline. The CDR3 DNA follows: TGTGCCAGCAGCCCAGATCAGGCTGGGGCCAACGTCCTGACTTTC. Protein: CASSPDQAGANVLTF. Full variable domain (rest looked up from reference TRBV7-6 and TRBJ2-6): GAGVSQSPRYKVTKRGQDVALRCDPISGHVSLYWYRQALGQGPEFLTYFNYEAQQDKSGLPNDRFSAERPEGSISTLTIQRTEQRDSAMYRCASSPDQAGANVLTFGAGSRLTVL.

In this sample, this clone turned up once. The chain carries TRBV28 and TRBJ1-4; tentative D call: TRBD1 (6 bases). This CDR3 contains 14 residues. Germline lookup yields CDR1 MDHEN and CDR2 SYDVKM. Trimming removed 4 bases at V and 5 bases at J, with 11 bases between. CDR3 residues: CASSSGVLNEKLFF. The CDR3 nucleotides are TGTGCCAGCAGTTCAGGGGTCTTAAATGAAAAACTGTTTTTT.

The count of this clone is one. J is TRBJ1-1 and V is TRBV10-3; 9 bases are shared with TRBD1. CDR1 ENHRY and CDR2 SYGVKD come from the germline V gene. This CDR3 spans 16 amino acids. V lost 4 bases and J lost 3; bases outside the gene matches: 9. The CDR3 sequence is CAISGLGTGTYTEAFF. CDR3 sequence (DNA): TGTGCCATCAGTGGGTTAGGGACAGGGACGTACACTGAAGCTTTCTTT.

The count of this clone is one. The CDR3 coding sequence is TGTGCCAGTAGTCCCGGACCGCTCTATGGCTACACCTTC. Its translation: CASSPGPLYGYTF. The V call is TRBV19, the J call TRBJ1-2; D ambiguous. Per the germline V gene, CDR1 is LNHDA and CDR2 is SQIVND (reference sequence). This CDR3 has 13 residues. Deletions cut 5 bases from V and 4 bases from J, with 11 bases between.

The V gene is TRBV28, the J gene TRBJ2-1; D is undetermined. V lost 6 bases and J lost 9, with 12 bases in between. Germline-derived CDR1 and CDR2 are MDHEN and SYDVKM. The CDR3 sequence is 12 residues long. The chain's CDR3 is CASSPLRSEQFF. CDR3 in DNA: TGTGCCAGCAGCCCACTACGAAGTGAGCAGTTCTTC.

The chain joins TRBV12-2 to TRBJ2-2; the table calls TRBD2, which could not be checked here. TRBV12-2 represents a pseudogene. This CDR3 comprises 14 residues. Written as DNA, the CDR3 is TGTGCCACGGGGAGCGGCGGAAACACCGGGGAGCTGTTTTTT. As protein: CATGSGGNTGELFF.

This chain links TRBV19 with TRBJ1-5, with D uncertain. The germline CDR1 and CDR2 sequences are LNHDA and SQIVND (reference sequence). This CDR3 is 13 amino acids long. V was trimmed by 9 bases and J by 3 bases, leaving 12 bases between them. DNA of the CDR3: TGTGCCAGCAGAGACCACCCCAATCAGCCCCAGCATTTT. Translating gives CASRDHPNQPQHF.

The chain joins TRBV14 to TRBJ1-2; D unresolved. The CDR3 length is 13 residues. The germline CDR1 and CDR2 sequences are SGHDN and FVKESK. With 2 bases removed from V and 3 bases from J, the gap between germline ends came to 7 bases. DNA of the CDR3: TGTGCCAGCAGCCAACAGACTTACTATGGCTACACCTTC. Protein: CASSQQTYYGYTF.

The V gene is TRBV6-8, the J gene TRBJ2-1; 12 nucleotides match TRBD2. The CDR3 sequence is 18 residues long. J was trimmed by 0 bases and V by 7 bases; bases with no gene match: 10. The germline V gene encodes CDR1 MNHGY and CDR2 SAAAGT. Here the CDR3 DNA reads TGTGCCAGCACCTTGGGAACTAGCGGGAGGTCCTCCTACAATGAGCAGTTCTTC. Protein sequence: CASTLGTSGRSSYNEQFF.

The chain joins TRBV14 to TRBJ2-7; 9 bases are shared with TRBD2. This CDR3 is 14 amino acids long. The germline V gene has CDR1 SGHDN and CDR2 FVKESK. V shed 0 bases and J 13 bases; nucleotides not matched to a gene: 10. DNA for the CDR3: TGTGCCAGCAGCCAAGATAGGGCTAGCGGGGTGGTCTACGTC. Translation: CASSQDRASGVVYV.

This chain links TRBV11-3 with TRBJ2-5; TRBD1 aligns across 8 bases. Germline trimming cut 8 bases from V and 5 bases from J; bases unmatched to any gene: 16. The CDR3 totals 16 residues. Germline V gene sequence: CDR1 SGHNT, CDR2 YENEEA. The CDR3 DNA is TGTGCCAGCTCCAACAGGCAGGGGGCTTCCGAGGAGACCCAGTACTTC. Its translation is CASSNRQGASEETQYF.

V is TRBV18 and J is TRBJ1-4; D is undetermined. The CDR3 covers 14 residues. Deletions cut 3 bases from V and 1 base from J, with 6 bases between. Germline V gene data show CDR1 as KGHSH and CDR2 as LQKENI. CDR3 bases: TGTGCCAGCTCACCTAGGGTAACTAATGAAAAACTGTTTTTT. Its translation: CASSPRVTNEKLFF.

The chain couples TRBV10-3 to TRBJ2-2, with TRBD2 identical over 13 bases. Germline CDR1 ENHRY, CDR2 SYGVKD. The CDR3 length is 19 residues. J gave up 1 base and V 2 bases, and 7 bases lay outside the gene matches. Here the CDR3 reads CAISEPLGLAGQNTGELFF. The CDR3 nucleotides read TGTGCCATCAGTGAGCCGCTGGGACTAGCGGGACAGAACACCGGGGAGCTGTTTTTT.

The chain carries TRBV28 and TRBJ1-4, with D hard to call. The CDR3 totals 14 residues. Trimming removed 5 bases at V and 8 bases at J, with 15 bases between. In germline, CDR1 is MDHEN, CDR2 SYDVKM. DNA of the CDR3: TGTGCCAGCAGTACCTCCTCATCGGCGGAAAAACTGTTTTTT. Translation: CASSTSSSAEKLFF.

In this sample, this clone turned up once. This rearrangement joins TRBV6-8 to TRBJ2-7; D remains unclear. CDR1 is MNHGY and CDR2 is SAAAGT in the germline V gene. V lost 4 bases to trimming and J lost 5 bases, with 9 bases between them. This CDR3 has 12 residues. CDR3 sequence (DNA): TGTGCCAGCAGTTTAAGGTCCCACGAGCAGTACTTC. Translated, it gives CASSLRSHEQYF.

The gene calls are TRBV28 and TRBJ1-5; D unclear. V was trimmed by 5 bases and J by 5 bases, leaving 10 bases between them. Germline CDR1 and CDR2: MDHEN and SYDVKM. There are 13 residues in the CDR3. CDR3 nucleotide sequence: TGTGCCAGCAGTCCCCCCTCGCATCAGCCCCAGCATTTT. It encodes CASSPPSHQPQHF.